The clone carrying this TCR beta chain came up once. In the original analysis: Amplification with reference gene primers provided the estimates of nucleated cell counts. Data came from immunoSEQ multiplex PCR; TCRdb stores just in-frame clones and leaves some out. That table supplies the V and J calls and clone size; D and trimming were determined from the DNA. Of just over 650,000 clones listed, approximately 90% are singletons. The sample originates from a study of blood T cell repertoires in COVID-19. Background on the study: Collection of acute and convalescent COVID-19 samples took place in the United States, Italy and Spain. PBMCs, B-cell-depleted T cells, or T cells were the source of the cDNA or gDNA that made up the material.

The CDR3 is made up of 13 amino acids. The germline CDR1 and CDR2 sequences are SGHTA and FQGTGA. With 3 bases removed from V and 10 bases from J, the gap between germline ends came to 10 bases. The receptor comes from a woman younger than 30 with acute or convalescent COVID-19. Sequenced: peripheral blood. The rearrangement joins TRBV7-3 to TRBJ1-6; possible D gene TRBD1, 5 bases. CDR3 region: CASSFGGGSPLHF. In DNA, the CDR3 is TGTGCCAGCAGCTTTGGGGGGGGATCACCCCTCCACTTT.